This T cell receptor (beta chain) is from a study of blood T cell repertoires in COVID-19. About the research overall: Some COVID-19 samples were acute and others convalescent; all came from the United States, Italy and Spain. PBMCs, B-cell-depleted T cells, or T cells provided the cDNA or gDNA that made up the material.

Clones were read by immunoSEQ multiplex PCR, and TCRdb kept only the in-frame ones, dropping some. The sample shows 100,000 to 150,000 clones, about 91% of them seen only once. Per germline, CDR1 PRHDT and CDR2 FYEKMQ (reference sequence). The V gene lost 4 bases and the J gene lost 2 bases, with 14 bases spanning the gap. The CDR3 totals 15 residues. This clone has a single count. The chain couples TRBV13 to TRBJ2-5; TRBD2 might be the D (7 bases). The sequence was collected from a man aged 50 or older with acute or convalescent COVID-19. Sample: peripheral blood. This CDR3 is CASSSRGLAQETQYF. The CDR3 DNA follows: TGTGCCAGCAGCTCGCGGGGGCTAGCGCAAGAGACCCAGTACTTC.